This T cell receptor (beta chain) derives from a study of blood T cells in healthy people across ages. Combining a sample-barcoded 5' primer with a J-beta primer mix, a second PCR ran for about 7 to 12 cycles. Each cDNA molecule was tagged by a template-switch adaptor that had 12 random nucleotides. There were at least 3 million CDR3-containing paired-end reads obtained from each sample. Via MiXCR, TCRdb re-called the 5' RACE reads, giving one row per CDR3 protein. The sample shows approximately 830,000 distinct CDR3 sequences, approximately 59% of them seen only once. Overall study findings and caveats: Because sorting was not performed, PBMCs prevented conclusive naive versus antigen-experienced comparison. Long-lived and aged donors differed, with more naive CD4+ cells and higher diversity in the long-lived.

A remark on this clonotype: Its specificity is unknown.

The V end was cut by 1 base, the J end by 0 bases, with 7 bases between. The CDR3 has 15 residues. CDR1 is SGHDN, CDR2 FVKESK, per germline. This rearrangement joins TRBV14 to TRBJ2-1, with unresolved D. Sequences were obtained from blood. The source is a man aged 25-40 years in good health. CDR3 bases: TGTGCCAGCAGCCAAGTCCCTCCCTCCTACAATGAGCAGTTCTTC. This codes for CASSQVPPSYNEQFF.